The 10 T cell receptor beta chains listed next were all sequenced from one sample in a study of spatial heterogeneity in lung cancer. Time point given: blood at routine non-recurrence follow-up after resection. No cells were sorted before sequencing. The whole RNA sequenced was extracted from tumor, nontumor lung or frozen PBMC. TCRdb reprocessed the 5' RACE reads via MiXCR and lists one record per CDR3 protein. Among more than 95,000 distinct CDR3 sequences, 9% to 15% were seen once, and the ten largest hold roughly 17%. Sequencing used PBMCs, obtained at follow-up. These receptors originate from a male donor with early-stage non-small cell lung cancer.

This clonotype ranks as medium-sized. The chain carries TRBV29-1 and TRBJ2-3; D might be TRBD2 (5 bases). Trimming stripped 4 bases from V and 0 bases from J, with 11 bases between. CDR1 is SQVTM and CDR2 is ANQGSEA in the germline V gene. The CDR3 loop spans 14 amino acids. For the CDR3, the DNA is TGCAGCGTTGGATCTCAGCGGAGCACAGATACGCAGTATTTT. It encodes CSVGSQRSTDTQYF.

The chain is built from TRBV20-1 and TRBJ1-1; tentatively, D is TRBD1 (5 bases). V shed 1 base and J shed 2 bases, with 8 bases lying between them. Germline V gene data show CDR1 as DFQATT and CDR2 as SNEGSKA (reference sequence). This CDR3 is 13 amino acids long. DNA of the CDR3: TGCAGTGCTAGAGGACAGCCCAACACTGAAGCTTTCTTT. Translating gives CSARGQPNTEAFF.

CDR3 sequence reads: CASSEGVDYGYTF. The DNA of the CDR3 is TGTGCCAGCAGTGAAGGGGTCGACTATGGCTACACCTTC. V usage is TRBV5-8 and J usage is TRBJ1-2; TRBD1 might be the D (5 bases). The V end lost 5 bases, the J end lost 3 bases, and 11 bases lay between the germline ends. Germline lookup yields CDR1 SGHTS and CDR2 YDEGEE. The CDR3 consists of 13 residues.

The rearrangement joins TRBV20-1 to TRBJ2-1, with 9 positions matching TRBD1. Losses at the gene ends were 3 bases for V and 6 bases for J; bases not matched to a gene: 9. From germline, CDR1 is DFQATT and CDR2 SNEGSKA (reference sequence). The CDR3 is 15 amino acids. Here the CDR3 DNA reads TGCAGTGCTAGGACCGGGACAGGGACGGTCAATGAGCAGTTCTTC. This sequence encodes CSARTGTGTVNEQFF.

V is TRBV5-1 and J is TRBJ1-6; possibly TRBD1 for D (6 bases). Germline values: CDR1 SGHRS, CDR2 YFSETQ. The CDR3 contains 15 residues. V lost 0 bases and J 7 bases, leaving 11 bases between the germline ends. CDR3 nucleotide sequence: TGCGCCAGCAGCTTGGAAGGGGGAAAGAATTCACCCCTCCACTTT. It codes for CASSLEGGKNSPLHF.

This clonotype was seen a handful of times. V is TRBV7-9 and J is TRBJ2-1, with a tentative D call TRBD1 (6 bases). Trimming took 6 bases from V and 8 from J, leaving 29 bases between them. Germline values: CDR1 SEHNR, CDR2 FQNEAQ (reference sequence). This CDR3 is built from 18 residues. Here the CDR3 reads CASRSQQGLGVSTYEQFF. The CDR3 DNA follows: TGTGCCAGCAGGTCCCAACAGGGTTTAGGTGTAAGTACATATGAGCAGTTCTTC.

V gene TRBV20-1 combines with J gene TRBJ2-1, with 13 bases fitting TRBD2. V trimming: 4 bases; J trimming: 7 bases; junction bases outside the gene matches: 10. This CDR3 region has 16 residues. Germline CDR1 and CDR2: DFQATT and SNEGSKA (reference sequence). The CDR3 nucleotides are TGCAGTGCTACAACCTGGACTAGCGGGGGTAGGAATGAGCAGTTCTTC. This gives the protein CSATTWTSGGRNEQFF.

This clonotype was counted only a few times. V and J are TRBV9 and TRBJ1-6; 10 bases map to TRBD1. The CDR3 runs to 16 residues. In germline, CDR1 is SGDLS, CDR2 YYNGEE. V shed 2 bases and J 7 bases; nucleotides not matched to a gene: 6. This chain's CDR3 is CASSVSPGQGNSPLHF. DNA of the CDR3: TGTGCCAGCAGCGTTTCCCCGGGACAGGGGAATTCACCCCTCCACTTT.

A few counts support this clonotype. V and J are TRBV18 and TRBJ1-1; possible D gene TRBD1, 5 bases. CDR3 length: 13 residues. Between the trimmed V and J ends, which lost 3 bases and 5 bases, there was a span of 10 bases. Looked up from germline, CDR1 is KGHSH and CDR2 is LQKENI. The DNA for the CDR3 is TGTGCCAGCTCACCCAGGGAGGCGACTGAAGCTTTCTTT. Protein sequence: CASSPREATEAFF. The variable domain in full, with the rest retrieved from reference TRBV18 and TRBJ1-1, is NAGVMQNPRHLVRRRGQEARLRCSPMKGHSHVYWYRQLPEEGLKFMVYLQKENIIDESGMPKERFSAEFPKEGPSILRIQQVVRGDSAAYFCASSPREATEAFFGQGTRLTVV.

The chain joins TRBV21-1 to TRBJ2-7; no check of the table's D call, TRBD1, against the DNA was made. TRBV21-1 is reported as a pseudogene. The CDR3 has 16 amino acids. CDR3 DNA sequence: TGTGCCAGCAGCTCCACCGGGGGGTGTCCCTCCTACGAGCAGTACTTC. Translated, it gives CASSSTGGCPSYEQYF.